One and the same sample provided the 28 T cell receptor beta chains below, sequenced in a study of T cells in Graves' hyperthyroidism and ophthalmopathy. Regions amplified from RNA transcripts were the TCR beta CDR3 regions. An initial round of RT-PCR targeting the TCR CDR3 relied on the HTBI primer set. Each CDR3 protein is one row after TCRdb ran MiXCR on the multiplex PCR reads. The top ten clones hold around a fifth of a sample with more than 500,000 distinct CDR3 sequences, just over 45% of them seen once. The sample consisted of peripheral blood or thyroid tissue (not recorded which). Source of these receptors: an adult woman with Graves' disease, either hyperthyroidism or ophthalmopathy (not recorded which).

The chain combines TRBV7-9 with TRBJ2-7, with D unclear. The germline gives CDR1 SEHNR, CDR2 FQNEAQ (reference sequence). This CDR3 comprises 15 residues. V was pared by 2 bases and J by 6 bases, with 17 bases between. CDR3 sequence reads: CASSLHPSTTREQYF. In DNA form, the CDR3 reads TGTGCCAGCAGCTTACATCCCTCGACCACGCGCGAGCAGTACTTC.

With regard to this clonotype: The junction shows a germline mismatch at one end, possibly a read error. V gene TRBV11-2 combines with J gene TRBJ2-7, with 7 bases matching TRBD1. This CDR3 has 14 amino acids. Per the germline V gene, CDR1 is SGHAT and CDR2 is FQNNGV. The DNA for the CDR3 is TGTGCCGGCAGCTTGGAGAGGACAGGCCCCGAGCAGTACTTC. Protein product: CAGSLERTGPEQYF.

This clonotype has only one observation. The chain has TRBV29-1 and TRBJ1-1; D not certain. Germline V gene data show CDR1 as SQVTM and CDR2 as ANQGSEA. V lost 1 base and J lost 4, with 22 bases in between. This CDR3 is 17 amino acids long. The CDR3 DNA reads TGCAGCGTTGAAGGAAGGGCAGAACAGCGGGATTTCACTGAAGCTTTCTTT. It codes for CSVEGRAEQRDFTEAFF.

This clonotype was picked up one time. V usage is TRBV19 and J usage is TRBJ2-2; the match to TRBD1 covers 8 bases. V was clipped by 3 bases and J by 5 bases; unmatched bases: 2. Looked up from germline, CDR1 is LNHDA and CDR2 is SQIVND (reference sequence). CDR3 length: 14 residues. The CDR3 spells CASSMGQETGELFF. The CDR3 coding sequence is TGTGCCAGTAGTATGGGACAGGAAACCGGGGAGCTGTTTTTT.

In this sample, this clonotype turned up a few times. This chain connects TRBV7-8 to TRBJ1-5; no clear D. CDR1 and CDR2 from the germline V gene are SGHVS and FQNEAQ. V lost 1 base and J lost 5, with 6 bases in between. The length of the CDR3 is 13 residues. The CDR3 region has the DNA TGTGCCAGCAGCTTAGTGGAGGATCAGCCCCAGCATTTT. Its translation: CASSLVEDQPQHF.

This clonotype appeared many times. The chain is built from TRBV9 and TRBJ1-6; 7 nucleotides agree with TRBD1. V gave up 3 bases and J gave up 7 bases; unmatched junction bases: 10. This CDR3 region has 16 residues. The germline V gene encodes CDR1 SGDLS and CDR2 YYNGEE. The CDR3 sequence: CASSAQPGQPNSPLHF. The CDR3 nucleotides read TGTGCCAGCAGCGCCCAGCCGGGACAGCCGAATTCACCCCTCCACTTT.

This clonotype showed up many times. V is TRBV6-5 and J is TRBJ1-1; D is possibly TRBD1 (6 bases). With 2 bases removed from V and 1 base from J, the gap between germline ends came to 8 bases. Germline CDR1 is MNHEY and CDR2 is SVGAGI. This CDR3 is 14 amino acids long. The CDR3 region has the DNA TGTGCCAGCAGTTACACGGGACAGAACACTGAAGCTTTCTTT. Translated: CASSYTGQNTEAFF.

The chain employs TRBV15 and TRBJ2-5; 14 nucleotides align to TRBD2. The trim removed 5 bases at V and 0 bases at J, leaving 14 bases unmatched. Germline assignment: CDR1 LNHNV and CDR2 YYDKDF (reference sequence). This CDR3 is built from 20 residues. CDR3 in DNA: TGTGCCACCAGCGTCGGGACTAGCGGGAGTTGGGGGCGCGACCAAGAGACCCAGTACTTC. Encoded protein: CATSVGTSGSWGRDQETQYF. Using reference TRBV15 and TRBJ2-5 for the parts outside the CDR3, the full variable domain is DAMVIQNPRYQVTQFGKPVTLSCSQTLNHNVMYWYQQKSSQAPKLLFHYYDKDFNNEADTPDNFQSRRPNTSFCFLDIRSPGLGDTAMYLCATSVGTSGSWGRDQETQYFGPGTRLLVL.

There are many counts of this clonotype. The chain uses TRBV12-3 or TRBV12-4 and TRBJ1-5; the D gene is possibly TRBD1 (5 bases). Trimming shortened V by 1 base and J by 5 bases, and 9 bases separated the two germline ends. This CDR3 has 14 residues. The CDR3 DNA follows: TGTGCCAGCAGTTTAGGTCAGGGACATCAGCCCCAGCATTTT. It specifies CASSLGQGHQPQHF.

This clonotype was seen repeatedly, ten times or more. The chain has TRBV20-1 and TRBJ1-1; the D is unclear. Per the germline V gene, CDR1 is DFQATT and CDR2 is SNEGSKA (reference sequence). The V end was cut by 1 base, the J end by 1 base, with 10 bases between. This CDR3 is built from 14 residues. CDR3 DNA sequence: TGCAGTGCTAGAGGTAGACCGAGGAACACTGAAGCTTTCTTT. Protein: CSARGRPRNTEAFF.

The chain has TRBV6-1 and TRBJ2-7; 9 bases agree with TRBD1. The germline V gene encodes CDR1 MNHNS and CDR2 SASEGT. The CDR3 has 14 amino acids. Trimming cost V 6 bases and J 5 bases; bases outside gene matches: 8. CDR3 nucleotides: TGTGCCAGCAGGAGGGACAGGGTGAGGGACGAGCAGTACTTC. This sequence encodes CASRRDRVRDEQYF.

This clonotype was counted at least ten times. The V gene is TRBV20-1, the J gene TRBJ2-7, with a possible D match to TRBD2 (5 bases). The CDR3 has 12 amino acids. Trimming took off 3 bases at V and 1 base at J, with 7 bases between the two ends. Germline values: CDR1 DFQATT, CDR2 SNEGSKA (reference sequence). The chain's CDR3 is CSASRGSYEQYF. In DNA form, the CDR3 reads TGCAGTGCTAGTCGGGGTTCCTACGAGCAGTACTTC.

This clonotype was seen many times. The rearrangement uses TRBV2 and TRBJ2-5; a weak D match, TRBD2 (6 bases). The V end lost 4 bases, the J end lost 4 bases, and 10 bases lay between the germline ends. Germline assignment: CDR1 SNHLY and CDR2 FYNNEI. CDR3 size: 13 residues. The CDR3 spells CASSAGERETQYF. CDR3 nucleotide sequence: TGTGCCAGCAGTGCGGGGGAGCGAGAGACCCAGTACTTC.

The rearrangement links TRBV10-2 to TRBJ1-2; D unresolved. The CDR3 totals 13 residues. Trimming took 8 bases from V and 6 from J, leaving 16 bases between them. Germline V gives CDR1 WSHSY, CDR2 SAAADI. In DNA form, the CDR3 reads TGCGCCAGCTCCCTCCCTGGCTTCGATGGCTACACCTTC. Its protein is CASSLPGFDGYTF.

This chain links TRBV20-1 with TRBJ1-4; maybe TRBD1 (5 bases). The CDR3 is made up of 11 amino acids. CDR1 is DFQATT and CDR2 is SNEGSKA in the germline V gene (reference sequence). Trimming shortened V by 6 bases and J by 12 bases, and 14 bases separated the two germline ends. DNA of the CDR3: TGCAGTGCGAGTCCCGGGACGGAACTGTTTTTT. This encodes CSASPGTELFF.

The rearrangement uses TRBV7-9 and TRBJ1-1; unclear D gene. Germline CDR1 reads SEHNR; CDR2 reads FQNEAQ (reference sequence). This CDR3 spans 12 amino acids. Between the trimmed V and J ends, which lost 3 bases and 7 bases, there was a span of 9 bases. In DNA, the CDR3 is TGTGCCAGCAGCTTCCTTCAGCTTGAAGCTTTCTTT. This sequence encodes CASSFLQLEAFF.

The table lists this clonotype with many counts. The chain has TRBV6-6 and TRBJ1-5; weak D call: TRBD1 (6 bases). The germline V gene encodes CDR1 MNHNY and CDR2 SVGAGI (reference sequence). V was clipped by 6 bases and J by 3 bases, with 15 bases between them. This CDR3 is 15 amino acids long. In DNA form, the CDR3 reads TGTGCCAGCAGGCGAGACGGACAGTTCAATCAGCCCCAGCATTTT. This codes for CASRRDGQFNQPQHF.

The gene calls are TRBV7-8 and TRBJ2-5, with 10 bases lining up with TRBD1. The V gene end was trimmed by 7 bases and the J gene end by 0 bases; junction bases not matched to a gene: 5. Germline V CDR1 and CDR2: SGHVS, FQNEAQ. The CDR3 has 15 amino acids. CDR3 sequence (DNA): TGTGCCAGCAACTACGGGACAGGGGACCAAGAGACCCAGTACTTC. This gives the protein CASNYGTGDQETQYF.

The V and J genes are TRBV20-1 and TRBJ2-5, with TRBD2 matching over 9 bases. Germline V gene lookup returns CDR1 DFQATT and CDR2 SNEGSKA (reference sequence). The CDR3 extends over 12 amino acids. The CDR3 region is CRAGTSLETQYF. As DNA, the CDR3 is TGCAGGGCCGGGACTAGCCTGGAGACCCAGTACTTC.

The V call is TRBV4-1, the J call TRBJ1-5; 7 positions agree with TRBD1. This CDR3 is built from 17 residues. Germline V gene data show CDR1 as MGHRA and CDR2 as YSYEKL. V lost 3 bases to trimming and J lost 3 bases; unmatched junction nucleotides: 11. The CDR3: CASSQTGYVSTNQPQHF. In DNA, the CDR3 is TGCGCCAGCAGCCAGACAGGGTATGTATCTACCAATCAGCCCCAGCATTTT.

The chain links TRBV7-8 to TRBJ2-5; D remains ambiguous. This CDR3 is built from 16 residues. Germline V gene sequence: CDR1 SGHVS, CDR2 FQNEAQ. V was shortened by 5 bases and J by 7 bases, with 23 bases between the two germline ends. In DNA, the CDR3 is TGTGCCAGCAGCACGGAAGAGAGATTCTGGGTGGTGACCCAGTACTTC. It yields the protein CASSTEERFWVVTQYF.

This clonotype was detected only a few times. The CDR3 ends on some other residue instead of the conserved phenylalanine or tryptophan, so this is likely a read error. The V and J genes are TRBV5-1 and TRBJ1-2; TRBD1 aligns across 7 bases. This CDR3 is built from 14 residues. Trimming at V came to 0 bases and at J to 1 base, leaving 0 bases not matched to a gene. Germline CDR1 reads SGHRS; CDR2 reads YFSETQ. The CDR3 protein is CASSLGQGNYGYTL. The CDR3 region has the DNA TGCGCCAGCAGCTTGGGACAGGGTAACTATGGCTACACCCTC.

The rearrangement links TRBV11-2 to TRBJ1-1; 10 positions match TRBD1. Germline assignment: CDR1 SGHAT and CDR2 FQNNGV. Unmatched junction bases numbered 8, after V lost 5 bases and J lost 8 bases. The CDR3 contains 14 residues. The DNA for the CDR3 is TGTGCCAGCAGCCTGCGACAGGGGGCACTAGAAGCTTTCTTT. This codes for CASSLRQGALEAFF.

The chain uses TRBV10-3 and TRBJ2-2; TRBD1 is a possible D gene (7 bases). Trimming stripped 6 bases from V and 4 bases from J, with 12 bases between. Germline assignment: CDR1 ENHRY and CDR2 SYGVKD. The CDR3 sequence is 14 residues long. The CDR3 loop reads CAIRGGGATGELFF. CDR3 coding DNA: TGTGCCATCAGAGGGGGCGGGGCCACCGGGGAGCTGTTTTTT.

There are many counts of this clonotype. The chain joins TRBV20-1 to TRBJ2-7; 7 bases match TRBD1. Germline-derived CDR1 and CDR2 are DFQATT and SNEGSKA (reference sequence). This CDR3 has 13 residues. Losses at the gene ends were 4 bases for V and 3 bases for J; bases not matched to a gene: 6. The CDR3 DNA reads as TGCAGTGCTAATGGGGACAGCCTCTACGAGCAGTACTTC. It specifies CSANGDSLYEQYF.

Ten or more counts support this clonotype. The chain employs TRBV5-1 and TRBJ1-6; 9 bases align to TRBD1. The CDR3 consists of 17 residues. Germline loops: CDR1 SGHRS, CDR2 YFSETQ. Trimming at V came to 0 bases and at J to 7 bases, leaving 8 bases not matched to a gene. This CDR3 reads CASSLDGPGTGNSPLHF. In nucleotides, the CDR3 is TGCGCCAGCAGCTTGGATGGACCCGGGACAGGGAATTCACCCCTCCACTTT.

The sample holds many counts of this clonotype. J is TRBJ1-6 and V is TRBV6-2 or TRBV6-3; the D is unclear. The CDR3 spans 17 residues. V was trimmed by 7 bases and J by 9 bases, leaving 25 bases between them. Per germline, CDR1 MNHEY and CDR2 SVGEGT. CDR3 DNA sequence: TGTGCCAGCACCAACGGCGCAGCGACAAGCCCAGGTTCACCCCTCCACTTT. This gives the protein CASTNGAATSPGSPLHF.

The gene calls are TRBV3-1 and TRBJ1-6; possibly TRBD1 for D (5 bases). Trimming took off 4 bases at V and 7 bases at J, with 11 bases between the two ends. Germline values: CDR1 LGHDT, CDR2 YNNKEL (reference sequence). The CDR3 sequence is 14 residues long. CDR3 nucleotide sequence: TGTGCCAGCAGCCGCACCGACAGAAATTCACCCCTCCACTTT. Translating gives CASSRTDRNSPLHF.